A selection of T cell receptor beta chains follows, all from one sample in a study of shared clonotypes between healthy human individuals. Clones were read by immunoSEQ multiplex PCR, and TCRdb kept only the in-frame ones, dropping some. Of about 990,000 clones listed, approximately 80% are singletons. Specimen: memory CD4+ T cells from PBMCs. Receptors were obtained from a man aged 18 to 35 in good health. Some clones in this sample may be carry-over from other donors' samples. CDR3s include the opening cysteine and the closing phenylalanine or tryptophan. D genes are given only for firm matches. The size field is filled for only some rows; it gives once, few, many or a size class.

size	D	V	J	DNA	CDR3
-	TRBD1	TRBV6-5	TRBJ1-1	TGTGCCAGCAGAGATGGGACAGGGTTTGAAGCTTTCTTT	CASRDGTGFEAFF
-	-	TRBV7-9	TRBJ2-5	TGTGCCAGCAGCTTAGTACCGAACGGAGGGGAGACCCAGTACTTC	CASSLVPNGGETQYF
-	-	TRBV7-6	TRBJ1-3	TGTGCCAGCAGCTTCAGCGGAAACACCATATATTTT	CASSFSGNTIYF
-	-	TRBV5-1	TRBJ2-7	TGCGCCAGCAGCGTCCGGGACTTCTCCTACGAGCAGTACTTC	CASSVRDFSYEQYF
few	TRBD1	TRBV6-5	TRBJ1-4	TGTGCCAGCAGTTTGAAGGGACAGGGATATGAAAAACTGTTTTTT	CASSLKGQGYEKLFF
-	TRBD1	TRBV28	TRBJ2-6	TGTGCCAGCAGTCTTAGCCCGGGGACAGGGACTGGGGCCAACGTCCTGACTTTC	CASSLSPGTGTGANVLTF
-	TRBD2	TRBV5-1	TRBJ2-2	TGCGCCAGCAGCTTGGGGAGCGGGAGGGCCGACGCCGGGGAGCTGTTTTTT	CASSLGSGRADAGELFF
few	TRBD2	TRBV6-1	TRBJ2-1	TGTGCCAGCAGTGAAAGTCCGGGACTAGCGGGAGTGTGGGGTGAGCAGTTCTTC	CASSESPGLAGVWGEQFF
-	-	TRBV5-1	TRBJ2-5	TGCGCCAGCAGGGAGAGATGGGAACAAGAGACCCAGTACTTC	CASRERWEQETQYF
-	-	TRBV6-1	TRBJ2-4	TGTGCCAGCAGTTCCCTAGCCAAAAACATTCAGTACTTC	CASSSLAKNIQYF
-	-	TRBV6-6	TRBJ2-3	TGTGCCAGCATGCGGGGAACTAGCACAGATACGCAGTATTTT	CASMRGTSTDTQYF
-	TRBD2	TRBV25-1	TRBJ2-1	TGTGCCAGCATTCCATCTGGAGGGACTAGCCTTATGGAGCAGTTCTTC	CASIPSGGTSLMEQFF
-	TRBD2	TRBV30	TRBJ2-7	TGTGCCTGGAGTGTGACGGGAGGGCCCTACGAGCAGTACTTC	CAWSVTGGPYEQYF
-	-	TRBV28	TRBJ2-2	TGTGCCAGCACACTAGCTCAAAACACCGGGGAGCTGTTTTTT	CASTLAQNTGELFF
once	-	TRBV6-5	TRBJ1-5	TGTGCCAGCAGATCAGGGGTCCATCAGCCCCAGCATTTT	CASRSGVHQPQHF
-	-	TRBV5-1	TRBJ2-7	TGCGCCAGCAGCCGGCCAGACCGGGGGCGCAACCACGAGCAGTACTTC	CASSRPDRGRNHEQYF
-	-	TRBV5-1	TRBJ2-1	TGCGCCAGCAGCTTAGAGGTTACCTACAATGAGCAGTTCTTC	CASSLEVTYNEQFF
few	-	TRBV7-9	TRBJ1-6	TGTGCCAGCAGCCTCGGATCGACTAGCTCACCCCTCCACTTT	CASSLGSTSSPLHF
-	-	TRBV2	TRBJ2-5	TGTGCCAGCAGTAAGGATGGAGGGGGCCAAGAGACCCAGTACTTC	CASSKDGGGQETQYF
-	-	TRBV19	TRBJ2-2	TGTGCCAGTGGGGCAGAGAAAGCGTCAGGACCCGGGGAGCTGTTTTTT	CASGAEKASGPGELFF
-	-	TRBV7-2	TRBJ1-4	TGTGCCAGCAGCTTAGGAGGGGTCGGTGGGGAAAAACTGTTTTTT	CASSLGGVGGEKLFF
-	-	TRBV11-2	TRBJ1-1	TGTGCCAGCAGCTTAGGGCAGCTTAACACTGAAGCTTTCTTT	CASSLGQLNTEAFF
few	-	TRBV21-1	TRBJ2-7	TGTGCCAGCAGCAAAGTGGGGCTAGCGGGAGTCTCTTACGAGCAGTACTTC	CASSKVGLAGVSYEQYF
-	-	TRBV4-2	TRBJ2-6	TGTGCCAGCAGCGCCAGGGCCTCCAGGGAGGGGGCCAACGTCCTGACTTTC	CASSARASREGANVLTF
-	TRBD2	TRBV18	TRBJ2-1	TGTGCCAGCTCACCGAGACTAGCCGGCGACAATGAGCAGTTCTTC	CASSPRLAGDNEQFF
once	TRBD2	TRBV7-3	TRBJ2-1	TGTGCCAGCAGCCCCCCGGGGACTAGCCTCTTGTTCTTC	CASSPPGTSLLFF
-	TRBD1	TRBV27	TRBJ2-7	TGTGCCAGCAGCCGATTACAGGGGTCCTACGAGCAGTACTTC	CASSRLQGSYEQYF
few	TRBD2	TRBV28	TRBJ2-7	TGTGCCAGCAGTCCCACTAGCGGGTTATCCTACGAGCAGTACTTC	CASSPTSGLSYEQYF
-	TRBD1	TRBV7-9	TRBJ2-2	TGTGCCAGCAGCCCGGGACAGGAGAACACCGGGGAGCTGTTTTTT	CASSPGQENTGELFF
-	TRBD1	TRBV15	TRBJ1-5	TGTGCCACCAGCCTACTACCGGGACAGGGAACGGGTCAGCCCCAGCATTTT	CATSLLPGQGTGQPQHF
-	TRBD2	TRBV28	TRBJ2-7	TGTGCCAGCAGGGAGCGGGAGCCCTTCTACGAGCAGTACTTC	CASREREPFYEQYF
-	-	TRBV5-1	TRBJ1-4	TGCGCCAGCAGTCCGAGGGCGGGCGTCGAAAAACTGTTTTTT	CASSPRAGVEKLFF
-	-	TRBV4-1	TRBJ1-3	TGCGCCAGCAGGTTTTCGTGGGACTCTGGAAACACCATATATTTT	CASRFSWDSGNTIYF
many	TRBD1	TRBV30	TRBJ2-1	TGTGCCTGGGGGCAGGGGGACTACAATGAGCAGTTCTTC	CAWGQGDYNEQFF
-	-	TRBV30	TRBJ2-5	TGTGCCTGGAGTGTACGAGACCGGACCCAGTACTTC	CAWSVRDRTQYF
-	-	TRBV5-1	TRBJ2-6	TGCGCCAGCAGCTTGGAAGACTCTGGGGCCAACGTCCTGACTTTC	CASSLEDSGANVLTF
-	-	TRBV28	TRBJ2-7	TGTGCCAGCAGTCAAGTGGACGGGGCCTACGAGCAGTACTTC	CASSQVDGAYEQYF
once	TRBD2	TRBV7-9	TRBJ2-3	TGTGCCAGCAGCTTCGAGGCGGGGGTTAGCACAGATACGCAGTATTTT	CASSFEAGVSTDTQYF
once	-	TRBV12-2	TRBJ1-4	TGTGCAAGTCGCTCGGGGAGGAGGCCTGCTAATGAAAAACTGTTTTTT	CASRSGRRPANEKLFF
few	-	TRBV4-1	TRBJ2-2	TGCGCCAGCAGCCAAGGGATCGGCAGCTTCACCGGGGAGCTGTTTTTT	CASSQGIGSFTGELFF
-	-	TRBV6-1	TRBJ2-7	TGTGCCAGCAGGGGGAGGCCTTTTCCCGCCTACGAGCAGTACTTC	CASRGRPFPAYEQYF
-	TRBD1	TRBV18	TRBJ1-1	TGTGCCAGCTCACCAATTGGGACAGTGGGGCCGGAAGCTTTCTTT	CASSPIGTVGPEAFF
few	TRBD2	TRBV30	TRBJ2-2	TGTGCCTGGATGCTCGGGCTAGCGGGAGCCGGGGAGCTGTTTTTT	CAWMLGLAGAGELFF
-	-	TRBV7-2	TRBJ1-4	TGTGCCAGCAGCTTAGCCCGGGGGAATGAAAAACTGTTTTTT	CASSLARGNEKLFF
-	TRBD2	TRBV10-3	TRBJ2-7	TGTGCCATCAGTGACTCCACCCGAGCGGGAGGAAAGAACGAGCAGTACTTC	CAISDSTRAGGKNEQYF
-	-	TRBV5-1	TRBJ2-2	TGCGCCAGCAGCTTGGATCGCAGGGAATCCGGGGAGCTGTTTTTT	CASSLDRRESGELFF
once	-	TRBV28	TRBJ1-2	TGTGCCAGCAGTTTAAGTCGAGTAGGGAGGGGCTACACCTTC	CASSLSRVGRGYTF
once	-	TRBV27	TRBJ2-5	TGTGCCAGCAGCTCCGTGAGCGGGTACCAAGAGACCCAGTACTTC	CASSSVSGYQETQYF
few	-	TRBV6-5	TRBJ1-5	TGTGCCAGCAGTTTACCCCGGACCCTGGGGAATCAGCCCCAGCATTTT	CASSLPRTLGNQPQHF
once	-	TRBV7-9	TRBJ1-2	TGTGCCAGCAGCTTAGCGGACACTCCTGACTATGGCTACACCTTC	CASSLADTPDYGYTF
-	-	TRBV9	TRBJ2-1	TGTGCCAGCAGCGGCTCCGGAAGGGTCAGCTCCTACAATGAGCAGTTCTTC	CASSGSGRVSSYNEQFF
-	-	TRBV13	TRBJ2-1	TGTGCCAGCAGCTTAGGTGGAGCGGCCTACAATGAGCAGTTCTTC	CASSLGGAAYNEQFF
once	-	TRBV2	TRBJ2-7	TGTGCCATCCTGCCTGGGCAGGGAAGAAACGAGCAGTACTTC	CAILPGQGRNEQYF
-	-	TRBV7-9	TRBJ2-7	TGTGCCAGCAGCTTAGCCAGAGAGGCAAATACCTACGAGCAGTACTTC	CASSLAREANTYEQYF
once	-	TRBV7-9	TRBJ1-3	TGTGCCAGCAGCGCCCTATCGTTGAGCTCTGGAAACACCATATATTTT	CASSALSLSSGNTIYF
once	-	TRBV15	TRBJ2-3	TGTGCCACCTCCAGGGGGGGCGCAGATACGCAGTATTTT	CATSRGGADTQYF
-	-	TRBV5-1	TRBJ2-5	TGCGCCAGCAGCTTGGTAGGGCTTAAAGAGACCCAGTACTTC	CASSLVGLKETQYF
-	TRBD2	TRBV2	TRBJ2-2	TGTGCCAGCAGTGAAGTCTCGGGGGCTAGCGGGAGGTCCGGGGAGCTGTTTTTT	CASSEVSGASGRSGELFF